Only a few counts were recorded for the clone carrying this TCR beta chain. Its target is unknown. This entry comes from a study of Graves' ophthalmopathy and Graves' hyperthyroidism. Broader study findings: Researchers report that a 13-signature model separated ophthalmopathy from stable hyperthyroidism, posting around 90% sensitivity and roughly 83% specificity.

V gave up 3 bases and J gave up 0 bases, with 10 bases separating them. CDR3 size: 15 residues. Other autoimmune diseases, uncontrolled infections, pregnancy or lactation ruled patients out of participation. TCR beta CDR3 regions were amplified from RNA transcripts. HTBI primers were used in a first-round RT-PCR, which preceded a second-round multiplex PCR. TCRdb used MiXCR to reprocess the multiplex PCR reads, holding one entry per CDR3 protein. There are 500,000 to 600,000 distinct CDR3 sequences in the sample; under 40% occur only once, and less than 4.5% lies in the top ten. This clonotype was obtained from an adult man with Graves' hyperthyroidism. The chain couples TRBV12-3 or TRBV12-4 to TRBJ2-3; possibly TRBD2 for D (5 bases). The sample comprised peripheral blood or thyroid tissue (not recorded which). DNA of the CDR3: TGTGCCAGCAGTTTTGGACTCACTAGCACAGATACGCAGTATTTT. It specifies CASSFGLTSTDTQYF.